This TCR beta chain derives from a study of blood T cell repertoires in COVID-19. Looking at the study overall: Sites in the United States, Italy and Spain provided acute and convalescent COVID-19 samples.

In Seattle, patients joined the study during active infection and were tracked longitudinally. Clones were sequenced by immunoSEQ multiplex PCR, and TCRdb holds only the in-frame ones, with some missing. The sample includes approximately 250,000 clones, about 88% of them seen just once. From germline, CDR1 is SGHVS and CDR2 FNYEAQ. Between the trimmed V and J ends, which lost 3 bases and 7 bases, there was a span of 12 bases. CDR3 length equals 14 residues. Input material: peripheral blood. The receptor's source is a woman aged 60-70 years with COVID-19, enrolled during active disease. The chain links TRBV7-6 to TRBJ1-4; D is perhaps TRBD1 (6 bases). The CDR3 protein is CASSFQGRGEKLFF. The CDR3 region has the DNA TGTGCCAGCAGCTTCCAGGGGAGGGGTGAAAAACTGTTTTTT. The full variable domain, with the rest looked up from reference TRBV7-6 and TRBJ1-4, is GAGVSQSPRYKVTKRGQDVALRCDPISGHVSLYWYRQALGQGPEFLTYFNYEAQQDKSGLPNDRFSAERPEGSISTLTIQRTEQRDSAMYRCASSFQGRGEKLFFGSGTQLSVL.